The next 23 T cell receptor beta chains were all read from a single sample in a study of high-grade serous ovarian cancer treatment subgroups. Tumor samples were taken before definitive surgery or chemotherapy. This table comes from immunoSEQ multiplex PCR, and its TCRdb copy is limited to in-frame clones, with some not included. Here the sample spans some 7,700 clones, 65% to 80% being singletons. The sequenced sample was tumor tissue. These receptor sequences come from a human donor with high-grade serous ovarian cancer.

The chain couples TRBV19 to TRBJ1-2, with unresolved D. The V gene lost 3 bases and the J gene lost 3 bases, with 11 bases spanning the gap. Germline V CDR1 and CDR2: LNHDA, SQIVND (reference sequence). The CDR3 has 14 amino acids. The CDR3 reads CASSIPGVYYGYTF. The CDR3 DNA reads TGTGCCAGTAGTATCCCAGGCGTTTACTATGGCTACACCTTC.

The V call is TRBV6-6, the J call TRBJ2-7; 7 bases fit TRBD1. The CDR3 length is 14 residues. The germline gives CDR1 MNHNY, CDR2 SVGAGI (reference sequence). V dropped 4 bases and J dropped 2; count of bases not matched to a gene: 5. The CDR3 sequence is CASSSRDSTYEQYF. The CDR3 nucleotides are TGTGCCAGCAGTTCCCGGGACAGCACCTACGAGCAGTACTTC.

This clone has only a few counts. The chain combines TRBV5-4 with TRBJ2-7; the match to TRBD2 covers 8 bases. The V and J ends lost 3 bases and 3 bases, in that order; junction bases with no gene match: 5. The germline CDR1 and CDR2 sequences are SGHNT and YYREEE (reference sequence). The CDR3 sequence is 14 residues long. CDR3 bases: TGTGCCAGCAGCTCGCCACGGGGGGGCTACGAGCAGTACTTC. Protein: CASSSPRGGYEQYF.

J is TRBJ2-3 and V is TRBV7-6; 8 nucleotides agree with TRBD2. The V gene end was trimmed by 2 bases and the J gene end by 3 bases; junction bases not matched to a gene: 4. CDR3 length: 15 residues. Per germline, CDR1 SGHVS and CDR2 FNYEAQ. The CDR3 sequence is CASSLRLAGTDTQYF. The CDR3 nucleotides are TGTGCCAGCAGCTTACGCCTAGCGGGTACAGATACGCAGTATTTT.

The gene calls are TRBV30 and TRBJ1-1, with 10 bases matching TRBD1. The CDR3 is 15 residues long. Germline loops: CDR1 GTSNPN, CDR2 SVGIG (reference sequence). V lost 3 bases, J lost 3 bases, and 7 bases stayed unmatched. In DNA, the CDR3 is TGTGCCTGGAGCTTCCCGGACAGGGGGTACACTGAAGCTTTCTTT. Amino acid sequence: CAWSFPDRGYTEAFF.

The chain recombines TRBV7-2 with TRBJ1-2; 7 bases are shared with TRBD1. V trimming: 1 base; J trimming: 8 bases; junction bases outside the gene matches: 10. CDR1 SGHTA and CDR2 FQGNSA come from the germline V gene. This CDR3 region has 15 residues. The CDR3, as DNA: TGTGCCAGCAGCTTAGTAATGGGCCCAGGGGGGGGCTACACCTTC. Protein product: CASSLVMGPGGGYTF. Full variable domain (remainder filled in from reference TRBV7-2 and TRBJ1-2): GAGVSQSPSNKVTEKGKDVELRCDPISGHTALYWYRQSLGQGLEFLIYFQGNSAPDKSGLPSDRFSAERTGGSVSTLTIQRTQQEDSAVYLCASSLVMGPGGGYTFGSGTRLTVV.

The gene calls are TRBV5-1 and TRBJ2-1, with TRBD2 as a possible D gene (7 bases). Trimming left V 0 bases short and J 8 bases short, with 12 bases between. CDR1 SGHRS and CDR2 YFSETQ come from the germline V gene. This CDR3 comprises 14 residues. CDR3 in amino acids: CASSLEGGDDEQFF. The DNA of the CDR3 is TGCGCCAGCAGCTTGGAAGGGGGGGACGATGAGCAGTTCTTC.

As regards this clone: Different DNA sequences within this sample yield the same CDR3. Here the CDR3 DNA reads TGTGCCAGCAGCTTAGGAGACAGGGGCTCCTACGAGCAGTACTTC. Amino acid sequence: CASSLGDRGSYEQYF. J is TRBJ2-7 and V is TRBV7-7, with TRBD1 identical over 8 bases. Germline lookup yields CDR1 SSHAT and CDR2 FNYEAQ (reference sequence). Trimming at V came to 1 base and at J to 0 bases, leaving 2 bases not matched to a gene. This CDR3 is built from 15 residues.

The chain carries TRBV25-1 and TRBJ2-2, with 10 bases that match TRBD2. From germline, CDR1 is MGHDK and CDR2 SYGVNS. The J segment lost 8 bases and the V segment lost 6 bases, leaving 6 bases of the junction unmatched. The CDR3 has 14 residues. The CDR3 reads CASRPPGLAGELFF. In nucleotides, the CDR3 is TGTGCCAGCAGACCTCCGGGACTAGCGGGGGAGCTGTTTTTT.

The chain employs TRBV12-5 and TRBJ2-1; TRBD2 matches at 7 bases. The CDR3 has 16 amino acids. V was clipped by 3 bases and J by 2 bases; unmatched bases: 7. Germline CDR1 LGHNT, CDR2 FRNRAP. CDR3 DNA sequence: TGTGCTAGTGGTTTATCCATGGGGGGGGCCTACAATGAGCAGTTCTTC. Residues: CASGLSMGGAYNEQFF.

This clone was seen just once. The V gene is TRBV5-5, the J gene TRBJ2-7; weak D call: TRBD2 (6 bases). The germline V gene encodes CDR1 SGHKS and CDR2 YYEKEE (reference sequence). The CDR3 consists of 14 residues. V lost 3 bases to trimming and J lost 5 bases, with 15 bases between them. CDR3 region: CASSSSSDSNEQYF. For the CDR3, the DNA is TGTGCCAGCAGCTCCTCTAGCGATTCTAACGAGCAGTACTTC.

The chain is built from TRBV7-2 and TRBJ2-5; TRBD2 matches at 14 bases. With 5 bases clipped from V and 2 bases from J, the junction kept 1 base outside the gene matches. The germline gives CDR1 SGHTA, CDR2 FQGNSA. The CDR3 spans 15 residues. CDR3 sequence reads: CASSRLAGGQETQYF. CDR3 coding DNA: TGTGCCAGCAGCCGACTAGCGGGAGGGCAAGAGACCCAGTACTTC.

About this clone: Its ends do not fully match the called genes, so a read error is possible. The rearrangement uses TRBV4-1 and TRBJ2-1; 9 nucleotides line up with TRBD2. CDR1 MGHRA and CDR2 YSYEKL come from the germline V gene. The CDR3 runs to 17 residues. The CDR3 region is CASRQDQPGLAVNEQFF. DNA for the CDR3: TGCGCCAGCAGACAAGATCAACCGGGACTAGCCGTGAATGAGCAGTTCTTC.

The genes are TRBV7-6 and TRBJ1-2, with TRBD1 matching over 8 bases. The J segment lost 8 bases and the V segment lost 4 bases, leaving 6 bases of the junction unmatched. CDR1 SGHVS and CDR2 FNYEAQ come from the germline V gene. The CDR3 is 13 residues long. The CDR3 bases are TGTGCCAGCAGCTCGAACAGGGGGGGAGGCTACACCTTC. It yields the protein CASSSNRGGGYTF.

This clone was detected a few times. The chain combines TRBV9 with TRBJ1-6; TRBD1 agrees at 9 bases. Germline CDR1 SGDLS, CDR2 YYNGEE. The CDR3 is made up of 15 amino acids. Trimming took 1 base from V and 8 from J; bases not matched to a gene: 4. In DNA form, the CDR3 reads TGTGCCAGCAGCGTATCGGGACAGGGCTATTCACCCCTCCACTTT. It yields the protein CASSVSGQGYSPLHF.

This chain connects TRBV2 to TRBJ2-1; 9 bases are shared with TRBD1. Losses at the gene ends were 7 bases for V and 8 bases for J; bases not matched to a gene: 6. CDR1 is SNHLY, CDR2 FYNNEI, per germline. The CDR3 covers 13 residues. In DNA, the CDR3 is TGTGCCAGCACAGGGACAGGGTTGGATGAGCAGTTCTTC. This sequence encodes CASTGTGLDEQFF.

This clone has just a few counts. The V and J genes are TRBV10-1 and TRBJ1-5; D is perhaps TRBD1 (6 bases). V was shortened by 7 bases and J by 10 bases, with 20 bases between the two germline ends. The CDR3 consists of 14 residues. Germline V gene lookup returns CDR1 WNHNN and CDR2 SYGVQD (reference sequence). This CDR3 reads CASNRVGGAGPQHF. CDR3 in DNA: TGCGCCAGCAATCGGGTTGGGGGGGCTGGACCCCAGCATTTT.

The J gene is TRBJ2-1, the V gene TRBV7-2, with 7 positions matching TRBD2. Germline values: CDR1 SGHTA, CDR2 FQGNSA. The CDR3 length is 15 residues. Germline trimming cut 1 base from V and 8 bases from J; bases unmatched to any gene: 8. The CDR3 coding sequence is TGTGCCAGCAGCTTAGATCGCGGGAGTAGCGATGAGCAGTTCTTC. Translated, it gives CASSLDRGSSDEQFF.

This CDR3 is CASSLAGSFAGDTQYF. DNA for the CDR3: TGTGCCAGCAGCTTAGCGGGTAGTTTTGCAGGAGATACGCAGTATTTT. This chain links TRBV7-9 with TRBJ2-3; D remains ambiguous. The CDR3 is made up of 16 amino acids. CDR1 is SEHNR, CDR2 FQNEAQ, per germline (reference sequence). Trimming took off 0 bases at V and 5 bases at J, with 15 bases between the two ends.

The chain couples TRBV4-2 to TRBJ2-2, with 8 nucleotides matching TRBD2. Per the germline V gene, CDR1 is LGHNA and CDR2 is YNFKEQ. Unmatched junction bases numbered 4, after V lost 0 bases and J lost 1 base. This CDR3 has 17 residues. The CDR3, as DNA: TGTGCCAGCAGCCAAGAAGGGAGCGGGAGGAACACCGGGGAGCTGTTTTTT. It specifies CASSQEGSGRNTGELFF.

The gene calls are TRBV19 and TRBJ2-2; D call uncertain. This CDR3 spans 15 amino acids. V was pared by 7 bases and J by 2 bases, with 14 bases between. Germline CDR1 is LNHDA and CDR2 is SQIVND (reference sequence). This CDR3 is CASTTAALNTGELFF. As DNA, the CDR3 is TGTGCCAGTACAACGGCGGCCCTAAACACCGGGGAGCTGTTTTTT.

In DNA form, the CDR3 reads TGTGCCAGCAGCAAATCTCACGAGCAGTACTTC. Amino acids: CASSKSHEQYF. The chain links TRBV7-8 to TRBJ2-7; D remains ambiguous. Germline loops: CDR1 SGHVS, CDR2 FQNEAQ. V lost 5 bases and J 5 bases, leaving 7 bases between the germline ends. This CDR3 is built from 11 residues.

This rearrangement joins TRBV7-3 to TRBJ2-7, with a possible D match to TRBD2 (6 bases). The CDR3 has 14 amino acids. The V end was cut by 5 bases, the J end by 5 bases, with 16 bases between. CDR1 is SGHTA and CDR2 is FQGTGA in the germline V gene. CDR3 amino acids: CASSPGQAGNEQYF. The CDR3 DNA is TGTGCCAGCAGCCCGGGGCAGGCGGGGAACGAGCAGTACTTC.